This entry features one T cell receptor beta chain sequence. The data were obtained in a study of T cell responses to AZD1222 COVID-19 vaccine. Trimming shortened V by 4 bases and J by 7 bases, and 17 bases separated the two germline ends. The germline V gene encodes CDR1 SGHDN and CDR2 FVKESK. This CDR3 comprises 15 residues. The method was immunoSEQ multiplex PCR; TCRdb's version includes in-frame clones alone and lacks a portion of them. The sample records 150,000 or so clones, 92% being singletons. This chain uses TRBV14 with TRBJ2-1, with D perhaps being TRBD1 or TRBD2 (6 bases each). This TCR derives from an adult in good health. The source was peripheral blood, collected on day 0 of AZD1222 vaccination. The DNA of the CDR3 is TGTGCCAGCAGCCCGTTTTGGGGGGCATTAAATGAGCAGTTCTTC. Its protein is CASSPFWGALNEQFF.